The entry that follows covers one T cell receptor (beta chain) sequence. The antigen this receptor binds is unknown. Compared with germline, one end of the junction differs, possibly owing to a read error. The germline V gene gives CDR1 as SNHLY and CDR2 as FYNNEI. CDR3 length: 13 amino acids, cysteine to phenylalanine. Only the CDR3 DNA is retained, 39 bases long and in frame from the first base. The data were obtained in a study of blood T cells in healthy people across ages (dated by TCRdb to 2014 to 2015). Study-wide context: Template switching captured roughly one uniquely barcoded TCR beta cDNA molecule per two T cells in model experiments. Using deep sequencing normalized with unique cDNA molecular identifiers, the study measured how TCR beta repertoire diversity changes with age. The donors were split into four age groups: young (average about 15 years), middle-aged (39), aged (about 56) and long-lived (more than 80). To avoid experimental bias, donors of different ages were randomly spread across the sequencing lanes. Using the same blood draw, the study looked at two additional independent replicas of 1 million unique cDNA reads for two donors, one aged 18 to 30 and the other aged 80 or older. The paper's findings and limits, for the study overall: Estimates of total diversity based on one million sequenced T cells were regarded as lower bounds and as underestimates. Donor CMV infection status was unknown, potentially confounding age-related changes in expanded clonotypes. Observed TCR beta diversity correlated strongly with the percentage of naive T cells measured by flow cytometry. Compared with the aged group, the long-lived group had more naive CD4+ T cells, fewer expanded clones and increased TCR diversity, a pattern suggesting age selection. As age increased, observed TCR beta diversity per million T cells dropped in a roughly linear way, and a significant reduction was already evident by age about 40. Because profiling used bulk unsorted PBMCs, naive and antigen-experienced compartments could not be compared conclusively.

The donors were roughly 39 Caucasian individuals from Russia, aged roughly 6 to 100 years, who were systemically healthy. Each donor gave roughly 9.5 milliliters of peripheral blood, collected into EDTA-treated Vacutainer tubes. Ficoll-Paque density-gradient centrifugation was used to isolate PBMCs, with at least 6 million per sample. Trizol reagent was used to extract total RNA from PBMCs, with at least 6 micrograms per sample. The percentages of naive CD45RAhigh/CD27high T cells were determined by flow cytometry on a PBMC aliquot from every donor. Libraries were built with 5' RACE. Instrument on record: Illumina HiSeq 2500. A second PCR of about 7 to 12 cycles was run with a J-beta primer mix and a sample-barcoded 5' primer. Each TCR beta cDNA molecule received a unique molecular identifier from a template-switch 5' adaptor carrying 12 random nucleotides. Each sample yielded at least 2.5 million CDR3-containing paired-end reads. All of the RNA was converted into first-strand cDNA using the Mint cDNA synthesis kit, with a TRBC-specific oligonucleotide serving as the primer. Following uracil-DNA glycosylase treatment, a first 18-cycle PCR with universal primers M1SS and BC2_uni_R was performed on all cDNA. For the original study's pipeline: For normalization, 1 million high-quality reads were randomly selected from each sample, with every read carrying a distinct molecular identifier. Reads sharing molecular identifiers were discarded rather than binned into consensus sequences. MiTCR, run with a Q25 quality threshold and the strictest error-elimination algorithm, handled CDR3 identification, clonotype clustering and error correction. A nonparametric unseen species model with Euler transformation was used to estimate lower-bound total TCR beta diversity. TCRdb applied fastp at Q25 and MiXCR to the public reads, then kept only in-frame beta chains. Entries are consolidated by CDR3 protein sequence, retaining the most common genes and DNA. In this record, the V and J calls reflect TCRdb's handling and not the investigators' own analysis. Counted in this sample were 1.5 million to 2 million distinct CDR3 sequences; over 25% of them appeared once. Clones ranked in the top ten supply roughly 8.2% of the sample.

This chain joins TRBV2 to TRBJ1-1; the D gene is perhaps TRBD1, on 6 matching bases. The sequenced material came from blood. This receptor was obtained from a woman aged 25 to 39 in good health. The bases are TGTGTCAGCAGTGTTTGGAAGGACAGTGAAGCTTTCTTT. It encodes CVSSVWKDSEAFF.